This TCR beta chain was observed in a study of T-cell reconstitution after alpha-beta-depleted transplantation in children. Study-level findings and limits: About two months after transplant, alpha-beta T cells reportedly came from several hundred expanded graft clones. Day-60 TCRbeta diversity that was high in some patients was derived from surviving recipient T cells and thymic progenitors.

This CDR3 comprises 14 residues. Per the germline V gene, CDR1 is SGHRS and CDR2 is YFSETQ. Trimming removed 6 bases from V and 1 base from J, with 14 bases in between. TCRbeta library preparation incorporated unique molecular identifiers. TCRdb processed the PCR reads anew with MiXCR; each CDR3 protein has one entry. The table records 600,000 to 700,000 distinct CDR3 sequences, about an eighth of them present only once. Remarks on this clonotype: Its antigen is currently unknown.

The TCR originated in a girl aged 2 to 10 with congenital amegakaryocytic thrombocytopenia, due to receive a stem cell transplant. The material sequenced was PBMCs, taken before TCRalphabeta/CD19-depleted stem cell transplant. The rearrangement links TRBV5-1 to TRBJ2-7; a possible D gene is TRBD2 (6 bases). CDR3 in DNA: TGCGCCAGCACCGTCGGCGGGACGTCCTACGAGCAGTACTTC. It encodes CASTVGGTSYEQYF. The full variable domain, its missing parts supplied by reference TRBV5-1 and TRBJ2-7, is KAGVTQTPRYLIKTRGQQVTLSCSPISGHRSVSWYQQTPGQGLQFLFEYFSETQRNKGNFPGRFSGRQFSNSRSEMNVSTLELGDSALYLCASTVGGTSYEQYFGPGTRLTVT.